Shown below are 3 T cell receptor beta chains from a single sample sequenced in a study of cytomegalovirus exposure and HLA in healthy donors. 60 Vbeta and 13 Jbeta primers were used in PCR. The protocol was immunoSEQ multiplex PCR, while the TCRdb copy is restricted to in-frame clones and leaves out a portion. The sample lists 50,000 to 65,000 clones; around 80% were seen once. Sequencing was carried out using PBMCs. These receptors came from a woman aged 40 to 50 in good health and CMV-seropositive.

The V and J genes are TRBV7-3 and TRBJ2-3; TRBD2 matches at 13 bases. This CDR3 is 15 amino acids long. Per germline, CDR1 SGHTA and CDR2 FQGTGA. After removal of 6 bases from V and 6 bases from J, the junction contained 6 bases not matched to a gene. This CDR3 reads CASRFRGLAGDTQYF. The CDR3 nucleotides read TGTGCCAGCAGGTTTCGGGGACTAGCGGGGGATACGCAGTATTTT.

This clone was observed once. The chain joins TRBV30 to TRBJ2-1; D is undetermined. V gave up 4 bases and J gave up 4 bases, with 11 bases separating them. Germline V lookup: CDR1 GTSNPN, CDR2 SVGIG (reference sequence). This CDR3 spans 13 amino acids. CDR3 residues: CAWTRSGYNEQFF. For the CDR3, the DNA is TGTGCCTGGACACGGTCAGGATACAATGAGCAGTTCTTC.

The sample holds a few counts of this clone. The chain has TRBV6-1 and TRBJ2-7, with 8 bases aligning to TRBD1. Germline CDR1 reads MNHNS; CDR2 reads SASEGT. V gave up 0 bases and J gave up 3 bases; unmatched junction bases: 4. The CDR3 has 15 residues. CDR3 nucleotide sequence: TGTGCCAGCAGTGAAGCGGGAACAGGGGGCTACGAGCAGTACTTC. It is translated as CASSEAGTGGYEQYF.